This T cell receptor beta chain was identified during a study of shared clonotypes between healthy human individuals (dated by TCRdb to 2019 to 2021). Broadly, across the study: The cohort comprised two women and a few men aged 18 to 49 years. For each donor, CD4 naive and CD4 memory were each run on three plates, CD8 naive on two plates, and CD8 memory on one plate. To increase sequencing depth and limit assay-specific biases, TCR repertoire library preparation and sequencing were carried out by different laboratories using diverse techniques. Each donor's leukapheresis produced roughly between roughly 0.85 and 10 billion PBMCs. To estimate repertoire size and how much clonotypes are shared between individuals, the study performed deep sequencing of blood TCR repertoires from about five healthy adults.

Using the deep immunoSEQ assay, TCR CDR3 regions were amplified from genomic DNA by multiplex PCR. For each cell subset, the extracted genomic DNA was distributed evenly across all wells of several immunoSEQ 96-well plates, and each plate served as one replicate. Each replicate PCR for sorted subsets received 200 ng genomic DNA, equal to about 30,000 T cell genomes. Purified libraries were measured with a Qubit 3.0 fluorometer, size-checked on a Bioanalyzer 2100, and measured again with the KAPA Library Quantification kit. Every immunoSEQ 96-well plate was sequenced on a dedicated single-read 150-cycle Illumina NextSeq 550 flow cell. Per the original workflow: Because the immunoSEQ output included only junctional sequences and no quality scores, the filtering could not be the same as the filtering used for full-length reads. To assign V/J genes and CDR3, sequences were annotated against IMGT germline references using PyIR, a Python wrapper for IgBLAST v1.9. Reads were removed for weak V/J assignments (E-value above 1e-6), missing CDR3, stop codons, out-of-frame junctions, or ambiguous translated residues. V3J clonotypes were defined as sequences sharing an identical inferred V gene, J gene, and CDR3 amino acid sequence. The percentage overlap between two repertoires was calculated by dividing the number of shared unique clonotypes by the size of the smaller repertoire. RTK rarefaction, the Chao1 estimator, and Recon v2.1 estimates of unobserved clonotypes were used to assess repertoire richness. Generation probabilities were computed with OLGA for all TCRbeta clonotypes obtained by the gDNA method from several donors. TCRdb holds this immuneACCESS table with in-frame rearrangements only. Some clones are missing; in checked studies, unresolved V genes explain under half, and the rest has no known cause. For V, J and clone size, that table is used; D and trimming come from the DNA. Recorded for this sample are hundreds of thousands of clones; 85% to 95% of them occurred a single time. The top ten constitute around 0.11% of the sample.

CD8 naive samples were CD45RO-negative cells positively selected for CCR7, giving a CD45RA+CCR7+ population that excluded TemRA cells. Healthy HIV-negative adults with no recently reported acute infections or vaccinations were included as donors. All donors were Caucasian adults living in Nashville, Tennessee, USA. Blood was collected by leukapheresis, and PBMCs were isolated by Ficoll-Histopaque density gradient centrifugation and then cryopreserved in liquid nitrogen vapor phase. Analytical flow cytometry was used to check the purity and quantity of each magnetically sorted T cell population. Genomic DNA was isolated from each sorted fraction and quantified by UV absorbance on a Nanodrop 2000c. What the authors observed across the whole study: Pairwise subsampling indicated that sequencing depth was expected to affect the degree of clonotype sharing among donors. The genetic and exposure-history diversity represented was limited by the small number of donors. Only blood was sampled, and tissue TCR repertoires likely differ from those in blood. Even with the large sequencing depth, rarefaction of the sorted-subset datasets indicated that sequencing was incomplete. When a few donors were compared, the shared fraction of clonotypes was about 5% for naive CD4, about 4% for naive CD8, roughly 2.3% for memory CD4, and roughly 0.43% for memory CD8. Compared with non-shared clonotypes, the clonotypes found in all four sorted-subset donors had higher generation probabilities. Larger estimated clonotype richness was generally found for naive subsets than for memory subsets.

Details on this clone: The antigen it binds to is not known. No quality values exist for individual bases; no much larger clone is one base distant.

The sample comprised naive CD8+ T cells sorted from blood. In the paper's terms, the cell subset or site label means: CD45RA+CCR7+. This clonotype was sampled from a woman aged 25-40 years in good health.

The CDR3 corresponds to CASSWTRGYEQYF. The DNA reads as follows: TGCGCCAGCAGCTGGACTAGAGGGTACGAGCAGTACTTC. The chain couples TRBV5-1 to TRBJ2-7; 7 junctional bases match TRBD2. From its cysteine to its phenylalanine, the CDR3 spans 13 amino acids. The kept DNA is CDR3 alone, 39 bases in frame from the first base. Based on the germline V gene, the CDR1 and CDR2 sequences are SGHRS and YFSETQ. Trimmed from V: 3 bases; trimmed from J: 4 bases; junction bases lacking a gene match: 4.